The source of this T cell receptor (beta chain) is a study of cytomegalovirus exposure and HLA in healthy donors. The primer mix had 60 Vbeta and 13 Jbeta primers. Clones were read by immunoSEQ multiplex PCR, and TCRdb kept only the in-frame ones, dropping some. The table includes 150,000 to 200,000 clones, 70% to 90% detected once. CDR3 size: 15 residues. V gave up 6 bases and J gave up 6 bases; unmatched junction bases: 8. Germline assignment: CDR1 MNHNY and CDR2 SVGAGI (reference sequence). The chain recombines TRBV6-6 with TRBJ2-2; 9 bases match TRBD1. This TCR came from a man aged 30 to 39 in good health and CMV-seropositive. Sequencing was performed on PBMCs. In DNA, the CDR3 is TGTGCCAGCAGAAAAACAGGGGGCGTAGCCGGGGAGCTGTTTTTT. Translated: CASRKTGGVAGELFF.